This TCR beta chain was recovered during a study of metastatic and nonmetastatic thyroid tumors. About the study: Samples came from malignant and benign thyroid patients, and repertoires were compared across blood and tumor or nodule tissue.

Whole-study results and caveats: Malignant tumors reportedly showed significantly higher TCR beta diversity than benign nodules in both blood and tumor.

This clone is labeled medium-sized. Its target is unknown. In the authors' methods: CDR3 differences across clinicopathological groups were used to build a distant-metastasis classifier for papillary thyroid cancer. TCRdb recomputed clones from the PCR reads via MiXCR. The authors' filters were not applied to this entry. The data show some 11,000 clones, 25% to 30% seen once. Before thyroid surgery, none of the patients had received any treatment. The sequencing sample was made of tumor tissue. The TCR was taken from a male donor with papillary thyroid cancer or a benign thyroid nodule (not recorded which). Some clones in this sample may be carry-over from other donors' samples.

Here the CDR3 reads CASRGGGNEQFF. CDR3 DNA: TGTGCCAGCAGGGGAGGTGGGAATGAGCAGTTCTTC. V is TRBV9 and J is TRBJ2-1, with D perhaps TRBD2 (6 bases). This CDR3 contains 12 residues. V lost 5 bases, J lost 7 bases, and 10 bases lay in between. Per germline, CDR1 SGDLS and CDR2 YYNGEE.